This T cell receptor (beta chain) was retrieved from a study of blood T cell repertoires in COVID-19. About the study: Nucleic acid was either cDNA or gDNA, and it came from T cells, B-cell-depleted T cells, or PBMCs.

The CDR3 is 14 residues long. Per the germline V gene, CDR1 is MNHEY and CDR2 is SVGAGI. V was pared by 10 bases and J by 2 bases, with 9 bases of the junction left unmatched. Individuals in the exposed group had encountered a COVID-19 case within 2 weeks preceding study entry. Sequenced by immunoSEQ multiplex PCR; TCRdb stores in-frame clones only, minus some. The sample lists about 140,000 clones, under 90% seen once, with approximately 1.6% in the top ten. This chain connects TRBV6-5 to TRBJ2-5, with 8 bases identical to TRBD2. What was sequenced was PBMCs or T cells enriched from blood (not recorded which). This receptor was obtained from a woman younger than 35 who had been exposed to COVID-19. CDR3 sequence reads: CATSLAGLQETQYF. The CDR3 bases are TGTGCCACTTCGTTAGCGGGACTTCAAGAGACCCAGTACTTC.